Listed here are 23 T cell receptor beta chains from one sample, sequenced in a study of CD8 T cells in Susac syndrome. A quantity of about 0.45 to 1 ug RNA underwent reverse transcription using random hexamers. TCRdb reanalysed the immunoSEQ multiplex PCR reads using MiXCR and keeps one entry per CDR3 protein. The sample includes 100,000 or so distinct CDR3 sequences, about 93% of them seen just once. The sample taken for sequencing was CD4+ T cells from PBMCs. Receptors originate from a human donor in good health.

The chain couples TRBV9 to TRBJ2-7, with D tentatively TRBD1 (5 bases). V lost 3 bases and J lost 6, with 10 bases in between. The CDR3 runs 12 residues. Germline V CDR1 and CDR2: SGDLS, YYNGEE. The CDR3 sequence: CASSATGREQYF. CDR3 coding DNA: TGTGCCAGCAGCGCAACAGGTCGCGAGCAGTACTTC.

The chain carries TRBV7-2 and TRBJ2-3, with 10 bases fitting TRBD2. Germline V gene data show CDR1 as SGHTA and CDR2 as FQGNSA. The CDR3 is made up of 15 amino acids. Germline trimming cut 5 bases from V and 1 base from J; bases unmatched to any gene: 3. The CDR3 is CASSPSGGGTDTQYF. The DNA for the CDR3 is TGTGCCAGCAGCCCCAGCGGGGGGGGCACAGATACGCAGTATTTT.

This chain uses TRBV19 with TRBJ2-2; 9 nucleotides line up with TRBD1. The trim removed 7 bases at V and 7 bases at J, leaving 7 bases unmatched. The CDR3 consists of 14 residues. Germline V gives CDR1 LNHDA, CDR2 SQIVND (reference sequence). The CDR3 coding sequence is TGTGCCAGTATCCGACAGGGGGGTGGCGGGGAGCTGTTTTTT. Protein product: CASIRQGGGGELFF.

This clonotype was detected once. The V and J genes are TRBV20-1 and TRBJ1-2, with D maybe TRBD1 (5 bases). The CDR3 has 17 amino acids. Looked up from germline, CDR1 is DFQATT and CDR2 is SNEGSKA (reference sequence). V was shortened by 0 bases and J by 3 bases, with 20 bases between the two germline ends. The CDR3 protein is CSARDLEGKNSDYGYTF. The CDR3 nucleotides read TGCAGTGCTAGAGATTTAGAGGGGAAAAACTCGGACTATGGCTACACCTTC.

A few counts support this clonotype. This rearrangement joins TRBV6-2 or TRBV6-3 to TRBJ2-5; D may be TRBD1 (6 bases). The CDR3 covers 15 residues. Germline-derived CDR1 and CDR2 are MNHEY and SVGEGT. Deletions cut 6 bases from V and 5 bases from J, with 19 bases between. The CDR3 loop reads CASSLTRGGRETQYF. As DNA, the CDR3 is TGTGCCAGCAGCCTAACCAGAGGGGGACGGGAGACCCAGTACTTC.

This sequence joins TRBV3-1 and TRBJ2-7; possible D gene TRBD1, 5 bases. The CDR3 is made up of 15 amino acids. Germline V gives CDR1 LGHDT, CDR2 YNNKEL (reference sequence). Trimming removed 0 bases from V and 0 bases from J, with 9 bases in between. CDR3 coding DNA: TGTGCCAGCAGCCAAGATCTGGGGCGCTCCTACGAGCAGTACTTC. Protein sequence: CASSQDLGRSYEQYF.

The V and J genes are TRBV20-1 and TRBJ2-7; D is perhaps TRBD2 (5 bases). Deletions cut 3 bases from V and 2 bases from J, with 8 bases between. Germline-derived CDR1 and CDR2 are DFQATT and SNEGSKA (reference sequence). The CDR3 runs to 12 residues. The CDR3 nucleotides read TGCAGTGCTAGCTACGGGGCCTACGAGCAGTACTTC. Translation gives CSASYGAYEQYF.

CDR3 in amino acids: CASRREANEKLFF. In DNA form, the CDR3 reads TGTGCCAGCAGACGAGAAGCTAATGAAAAACTGTTTTTT. This chain uses TRBV25-1 with TRBJ1-4; D not resolved. CDR3 size: 13 residues. V gave up 6 bases and J gave up 3 bases, with 8 bases separating them. Germline V gene data show CDR1 as MGHDK and CDR2 as SYGVNS.

The V gene is TRBV14, the J gene TRBJ2-2; a possible D gene is TRBD1 (6 bases). V was trimmed by 8 bases and J by 4 bases, leaving 14 bases between them. This CDR3 comprises 14 residues. Per germline, CDR1 SGHDN and CDR2 FVKESK. CDR3 amino acids: CASGSAGVTGELFF. DNA for the CDR3: TGTGCCAGCGGGTCGGCAGGGGTCACCGGGGAGCTGTTTTTT.

This clonotype was observed a single time. The J gene is TRBJ2-6, the V gene TRBV30; no clear D gene. Per germline, CDR1 GTSNPN and CDR2 SVGIG (reference sequence). Trimming took off 8 bases at V and 4 bases at J, with 15 bases between the two ends. The CDR3 loop spans 14 amino acids. CDR3 in DNA: TGTGCCCAAGAAACCGGATCAGGGGCCAACGTCCTGACTTTC. It is translated as CAQETGSGANVLTF.

The chain is built from TRBV7-2 and TRBJ2-2; tentatively, D is TRBD1 (5 bases). Germline CDR1 SGHTA, CDR2 FQGNSA. The V and J ends lost 5 bases and 2 bases respectively, with 12 bases between them. This CDR3 comprises 15 residues. The DNA for the CDR3 is TGTGCCAGCAGCCCTCGGACAATAAACACCGGGGAGCTGTTTTTT. This encodes CASSPRTINTGELFF.

The genes are TRBV6-2 or TRBV6-3 and TRBJ2-3; the D gene could be TRBD1 or TRBD2 (5 bases each). V shed 6 bases and J shed 4 bases, with 17 bases lying between them. This CDR3 contains 15 residues. CDR1 is MNHEY, CDR2 SVGEGT, per germline. The CDR3 nucleotides read TGTGCCAGCAGCTTCGGAGCCCTGGGACCAGATACGCAGTATTTT. Translated, it gives CASSFGALGPDTQYF.

V is TRBV27 and J is TRBJ2-2, with TRBD2 identical over 11 bases. The V segment lost 2 bases and the J segment 1 base; nucleotides outside the gene matches: 6. The V gene's germline CDR1 is MNHEY and CDR2 SMNVEV (reference sequence). This CDR3 has 18 amino acids. The CDR3 loop reads CASSLRYTSGGNTGELFF. CDR3 DNA: TGTGCCAGCAGTTTACGCTACACTAGCGGGGGGAACACCGGGGAGCTGTTTTTT.

This rearrangement joins TRBV3-1 to TRBJ2-5; the match to TRBD2 covers 9 bases. Germline CDR1 is LGHDT and CDR2 is YNNKEL (reference sequence). CDR3 length: 18 amino acids. Trimming removed 0 bases from V and 4 bases from J; junction bases left unmatched: 12. CDR3 in amino acids: CASSQDSVAGGPAETQYF. CDR3 DNA sequence: TGTGCCAGCAGCCAAGATAGCGTTGCGGGGGGGCCGGCAGAGACCCAGTACTTC.

This clonotype occurred once. The V gene is TRBV3-1, the J gene TRBJ2-7; D is unresolved. Looked up from germline, CDR1 is LGHDT and CDR2 is YNNKEL (reference sequence). V was cut by 5 bases and J by 5 bases, with 13 bases left in between. This CDR3 is 13 amino acids long. CDR3 coding DNA: TGTGCCAGCAGCTTTGGGCGAGTAAACGAGCAGTACTTC. It encodes CASSFGRVNEQYF.

The chain couples TRBV3-1 to TRBJ2-7, with D perhaps TRBD2 (6 bases). CDR1 is LGHDT and CDR2 is YNNKEL in the germline V gene (reference sequence). The CDR3 spans 14 residues. The V gene lost 3 bases and the J gene lost 7 bases, with 16 bases spanning the gap. The CDR3 nucleotides are TGTGCCAGCAGCCAGGCGGGACTTCCCCGGGAGCAGTACTTC. It translates to CASSQAGLPREQYF.

The chain uses TRBV19 and TRBJ1-5; D is possibly TRBD1 (5 bases). V was clipped by 2 bases and J by 2 bases, with 13 bases between them. The CDR3 covers 16 residues. Germline V gene data show CDR1 as LNHDA and CDR2 as SQIVND (reference sequence). The CDR3 spells CASSIKGLGGNQPQHF. The CDR3 DNA reads TGTGCCAGTAGTATAAAGGGTTTGGGGGGCAATCAGCCCCAGCATTTT.

The rearrangement uses TRBV7-2 and TRBJ1-2; 7 bases agree with TRBD1. Germline lookup yields CDR1 SGHTA and CDR2 FQGNSA. J lost 0 bases, V lost 3 bases, and 7 bases had no gene match. This CDR3 has 16 residues. CDR3 bases: TGTGCCAGCAGCTTTAAGGGACAGAGCTCTAACTATGGCTACACCTTC. Its protein is CASSFKGQSSNYGYTF.

This clonotype was picked up one time. The rearrangement uses TRBV7-9 and TRBJ2-3; no clear D. Trimming took off 5 bases at V and 2 bases at J, with 5 bases between the two ends. From germline, CDR1 is SEHNR and CDR2 FQNEAQ (reference sequence). The CDR3 has 12 amino acids. The CDR3 sequence is CASSHNTDTQYF. CDR3 DNA: TGTGCCAGCAGCCACAACACAGATACGCAGTATTTT.

V usage is TRBV6-2 or TRBV6-3 and J usage is TRBJ2-3, with D possibly TRBD2 on 7 matching bases. The CDR3 extends over 16 amino acids. With 4 bases removed from V and 2 bases from J, the gap between germline ends came to 16 bases. Germline V lookup: CDR1 MNHEY, CDR2 SVGEGT. The CDR3 spells CASSSQRAGHTDTQYF. As DNA, the CDR3 is TGTGCCAGCAGTTCCCAGAGAGCGGGACACACAGATACGCAGTATTTT.

The chain combines TRBV12-3 or TRBV12-4 with TRBJ1-2, with D maybe TRBD1 (5 bases). Trimming took off 3 bases at V and 7 bases at J, with 18 bases between the two ends. The CDR3 is 15 amino acids. The CDR3 sequence: CASSLDEGPSAGYTF. The CDR3 coding sequence is TGTGCCAGCAGTTTGGACGAGGGACCCTCTGCTGGCTACACCTTC.

The genes are TRBV24-1 and TRBJ1-2, with D perhaps matching TRBD1 (5 bases). This CDR3 region has 13 residues. Trimming removed 7 bases at V and 8 bases at J, with 16 bases between. The germline gives CDR1 KGHDR, CDR2 SFDVKD. CDR3 region: CATSARTGSGYTF. The CDR3 bases are TGTGCCACCAGCGCGAGAACAGGATCCGGCTACACCTTC.

The chain employs TRBV20-1 and TRBJ2-2; D might be TRBD1 (6 bases). V was shortened by 4 bases and J by 6 bases, with 21 bases between the two germline ends. The CDR3 is 16 residues long. The germline V gene has CDR1 DFQATT and CDR2 SNEGSKA (reference sequence). The CDR3 coding sequence is TGCAGTGCTACGCCGTCGGTGGGGGCAGTCGCCGGGGAGCTGTTTTTT. It specifies CSATPSVGAVAGELFF.